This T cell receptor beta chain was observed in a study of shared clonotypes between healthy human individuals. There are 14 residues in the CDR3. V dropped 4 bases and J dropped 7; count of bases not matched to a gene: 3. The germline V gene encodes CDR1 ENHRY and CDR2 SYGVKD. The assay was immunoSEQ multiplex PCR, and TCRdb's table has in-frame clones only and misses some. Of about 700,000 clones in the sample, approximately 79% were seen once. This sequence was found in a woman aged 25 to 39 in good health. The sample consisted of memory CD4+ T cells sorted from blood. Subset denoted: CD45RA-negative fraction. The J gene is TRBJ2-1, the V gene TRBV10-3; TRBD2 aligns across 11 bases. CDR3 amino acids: CAISVLAGENEQFF. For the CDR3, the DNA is TGTGCCATCAGTGTACTAGCGGGGGAGAATGAGCAGTTCTTC.